This T cell receptor beta chain was recovered during a study of radiation and T cells in renal cell carcinoma. Study-level information: Nephrectomy followed 15 Gy stereotactic body radiation by 4 weeks.

The CDR3 is made up of 15 amino acids. Deletions cut 2 bases from V and 1 base from J, with 6 bases between. The germline CDR1 and CDR2 sequences are MNHNY and SVGAGI (reference sequence). Sequencing was performed with immunoSEQ multiplex PCR; in TCRdb, only in-frame clones are kept and a portion is missing. The sample lists roughly 80,000 clones, 65% to 90% occurring once. The time point: blood 2 weeks post-SBRT. Specified treatment: 15 Gy SBRT to primary tumor, nephrectomy 4 weeks later. The tumor was a clear cell renal cell carcinoma. Regarding the study as a whole: In blood, top tumor clones expanded by 2 weeks, shrinking by 4.

This clone was observed a single time. Its matching antigen is unknown. Sequenced here: blood, sampled from a patient whose treatment included radiotherapy and nephrectomy. This TCR was recovered from a woman aged 45-65 years with renal cell carcinoma. The V gene is TRBV6-6, the J gene TRBJ2-6; no firm D call. The CDR3 protein is CASSYRASGANVLTF. The DNA for the CDR3 is TGTGCCAGCAGTTACAGGGCTTCTGGGGCCAACGTCCTGACTTTC.